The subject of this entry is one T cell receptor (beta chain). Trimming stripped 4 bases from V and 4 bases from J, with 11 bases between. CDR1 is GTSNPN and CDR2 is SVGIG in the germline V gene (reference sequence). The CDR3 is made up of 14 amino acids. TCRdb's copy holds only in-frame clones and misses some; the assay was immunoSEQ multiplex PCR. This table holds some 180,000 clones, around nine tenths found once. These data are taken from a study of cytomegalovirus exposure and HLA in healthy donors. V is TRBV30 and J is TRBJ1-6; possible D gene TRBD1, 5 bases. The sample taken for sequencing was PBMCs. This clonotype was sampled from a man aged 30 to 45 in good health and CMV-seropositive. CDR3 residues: CAWTGGQYNSPLHF. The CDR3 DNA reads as TGTGCCTGGACAGGCGGACAATATAATTCACCCCTCCACTTT.